This TCR beta chain was sequenced for a study of Ad26.COV2.S vaccination and SARS-CoV-2 variants. Overall study findings and caveats: Spike-specific responses of CD8+ and CD4+ T cells were reported to display substantial breadth after vaccination. Among vaccine recipients, spike-specific TCR breadth exceeded that of placebo recipients. Breadth and depth estimates from TCRs may understate total T cell responses.

Profiling relied on immunoSEQ multiplex PCR, and the TCRdb table lists in-frame clones only, not all of them. The table lists roughly 380,000 clones, 92% of them singletons. Of note for this clone: The antigen is undetermined.

This CDR3 has 11 residues. Germline-derived CDR1 and CDR2 are DFQATT and SNEGSKA (reference sequence). The V gene lost 3 bases and the J gene lost 3 bases, with 6 bases spanning the gap. This receptor was taken from a human donor who had recovered from COVID-19. The chain carries TRBV20-1 and TRBJ2-7; D gene unclear. This specimen was peripheral blood, taken after recovery from COVID-19. CDR3 sequence reads: CSASGSYEQYF. The CDR3 region has the DNA TGCAGTGCTAGCGGCAGCTACGAGCAGTACTTC.